The 6 T cell receptor beta chains presented below share a single source sample, sequenced in a study of cytomegalovirus exposure and HLA in healthy donors. Amplification used 60 Vbeta primers and 13 Jbeta primers. Here immunoSEQ multiplex PCR was the method, and the copy in TCRdb shows in-frame clones only, minus some. The table records nearly 200,000 clones, 65% to 85% of them present only once. Input material: PBMCs. The receptor set was obtained from a boy between 2 and 10 years old in good health and CMV-seronegative.

This chain links TRBV4-1 with TRBJ1-4; a possible D gene is TRBD1 (5 bases). Trimming removed 2 bases at V and 3 bases at J, with 13 bases between. The V gene's germline CDR1 is MGHRA and CDR2 YSYEKL. This CDR3 is built from 16 residues. CDR3 DNA: TGCGCCAGCAGCCAATCGGCAGGGCCTCCTAATGAAAAACTGTTTTTT. It translates to CASSQSAGPPNEKLFF.

The chain links TRBV6-5 to TRBJ1-2; 7 bases align to TRBD1. CDR3 length: 14 residues. The J segment lost 3 bases and the V segment lost 0 bases, leaving 1 base of the junction unmatched. Germline V gene sequence: CDR1 MNHEY, CDR2 SVGAGI. Here the CDR3 reads CASSYSQGHYGYTF. The CDR3 DNA follows: TGTGCCAGCAGTTACTCACAGGGGCACTATGGCTACACCTTC.

This clone was recorded only once. V usage is TRBV7-8 and J usage is TRBJ1-3; 7 nucleotides match TRBD1. This CDR3 region has 13 residues. The germline CDR1 and CDR2 sequences are SGHVS and FQNEAQ. V dropped 5 bases and J dropped 8; count of bases not matched to a gene: 6. Written as DNA, the CDR3 is TGTGCCAGCAGCCCCCGGGACAGCCACACCATATATTTT. Its protein is CASSPRDSHTIYF.

The chain combines TRBV20-1 with TRBJ1-2; no clear D gene. Deletions cut 3 bases from V and 8 bases from J, with 10 bases between. Germline V gene data show CDR1 as DFQATT and CDR2 as SNEGSKA (reference sequence). This CDR3 has 11 residues. CDR3: CSAREEGGYTF. The DNA for the CDR3 is TGCAGTGCTAGGGAGGAAGGGGGCTACACCTTC.

The CDR3 DNA reads TGTGCCAGCTCATCACGGACATCCGGAGGGGGCTACACCTTC. Residues: CASSSRTSGGGYTF. This sequence joins TRBV18 and TRBJ1-2; possibly TRBD1 for D (5 bases). Germline values: CDR1 KGHSH, CDR2 LQKENI. V lost 5 bases and J lost 8, with 18 bases in between. The CDR3 spans 14 residues.

This clone was detected only a few times. J is TRBJ2-7 and V is TRBV27, with TRBD1 matching 11 bases. Trimming removed 6 bases from V and 3 bases from J; junction bases left unmatched: 7. This CDR3 spans 15 amino acids. CDR1 and CDR2 (germline): MNHEY, SMNVEV (reference sequence). CDR3 nucleotide sequence: TGTGCCAGCAGCCTGGGACAGGGGGTGCTCTACGAGCAGTACTTC. Its protein is CASSLGQGVLYEQYF.